This TCR beta chain originates from a study of post-analysis software for immune sequencing data. Study details: Relapsing-remitting, secondary progressive and progressive-relapsing forms made up the multiple sclerosis disease courses.

Concerning this clonotype: What it binds is not known.

Points from the study as a whole: By F measure, strong co-clustering occurred among samples prepared in the same batch. Relative to controls, patients had about 5 TRBV segments at higher frequency, with TRBV5-6, TRBV5-1 and TRBV20-1 among these. Compared against controls, patients with multiple sclerosis displayed significantly lower normalized Chao1 diversity.

Built from TCR beta cDNA, the libraries had unique molecular identifiers in them. Some 540,000 cDNA molecules were obtained from around 1 to 9.1 million T cells. From the PCR reads, TCRdb called clonotypes with MiXCR, one entry per CDR3 protein. The profile covers a few hundred thousand distinct CDR3 sequences, with around 33% appearing a single time and roughly 13% taken by the ten largest. Trimming took 3 bases from V and 3 from J, leaving 13 bases between them. Per the germline V gene, CDR1 is LGHDT and CDR2 is YNNKEL (reference sequence). This CDR3 has 15 residues. The TCR originated in a girl aged 5-17 years with multiple sclerosis. The V and J genes are TRBV3-1 and TRBJ2-3, with a weak D call TRBD1 (6 bases). Sequencing was done on a sample of blood. The CDR3 DNA sequence: TGTGCCAGCAGCCAGAGGGGGAAAAGGACAGATACGCAGTATTTT. It codes for CASSQRGKRTDTQYF.